These 27 T cell receptor beta chains were sequenced from one sample in a study of T cell repertoires in cytomegalovirus infection. Their antigens are not known. TCRdb re-called the reads through MiXCR, storing one row per CDR3 protein. The sample holds about 110,000 distinct CDR3 sequences, more than 30% seen once. Here the sequenced sample was CD8+ T cells from cultured PBMCs, taken from culture after CMV antigen stimulation. The source is a human donor in good health (CMV status not recorded). Some clones in this sample may be carry-over from other donors' samples.

A few counts support this clonotype. V usage is TRBV7-9 and J usage is TRBJ1-3, with D possibly matching TRBD1 (5 bases). V was shortened by 2 bases and J by 0 bases, with 20 bases between the two germline ends. The CDR3 is made up of 19 amino acids. Germline V lookup: CDR1 SEHNR, CDR2 FQNEAQ (reference sequence). CDR3 nucleotide sequence: TGTGCCAGCAGCTTAAAGGGGACTGCGAGGGCTAGCTCTGGAAACACCATATATTTT. Protein: CASSLKGTARASSGNTIYF.

This clonotype was seen more than once but under ten times. The chain recombines TRBV7-8 with TRBJ2-2, with 10 nucleotides matching TRBD2. This CDR3 contains 17 residues. Germline CDR1 is SGHVS and CDR2 is FQNEAQ. V shed 6 bases and J 4 bases; nucleotides not matched to a gene: 11. The CDR3 nucleotides read TGTGCCAGCAGGTTCTACCCCGGGACTAGCGTCACCGGGGAGCTGTTTTTT. This encodes CASRFYPGTSVTGELFF.

V is TRBV6-2 or TRBV6-3 and J is TRBJ1-5; D is perhaps TRBD1 (5 bases). The V end was cut by 7 bases, the J end by 8 bases, with 21 bases between. Per germline, CDR1 MNHEY and CDR2 SVGEGT. CDR3 length equals 15 residues. This CDR3 is CASTNGTAEIEPQHF. The DNA for the CDR3 is TGTGCCAGCACCAACGGGACCGCGGAGATCGAGCCCCAGCATTTT.

The chain employs TRBV28 and TRBJ2-3; 12 nucleotides agree with TRBD2. CDR3 length: 18 residues. CDR1 and CDR2 from the germline V gene are MDHEN and SYDVKM. Germline trimming cut 6 bases from V and 1 base from J; bases unmatched to any gene: 11. For the CDR3, the DNA is TGTGCCAGCAGGACATGGACTAGCGGGGTTCTTGGCACAGATACGCAGTATTTT. Its translation: CASRTWTSGVLGTDTQYF.

The rearrangement links TRBV7-6 to TRBJ2-1, with TRBD2 matching over 11 bases. Germline lookup yields CDR1 SGHVS and CDR2 FNYEAQ. The length of the CDR3 is 17 residues. V gave up 1 base and J gave up 8 bases; unmatched junction bases: 10. This CDR3 reads CASSLVQLAGGKDEQFF. CDR3 sequence (DNA): TGTGCCAGCAGCTTAGTACAGCTAGCGGGGGGCAAAGATGAGCAGTTCTTC. Complete variable domain (other parts from reference TRBV7-6 and TRBJ2-1): GAGVSQSPRYKVTKRGQDVALRCDPISGHVSLYWYRQALGQGPEFLTYFNYEAQQDKSGLPNDRFSAERPEGSISTLTIQRTEQRDSAMYRCASSLVQLAGGKDEQFFGPGTRLTVL.

This clonotype was detected only once. The chain recombines TRBV6-2 or TRBV6-3 with TRBJ2-7; 7 bases are a match to TRBD1. The CDR3 is 14 amino acids. V lost 6 bases, J lost 2 bases, and 7 bases stayed unmatched. The germline gives CDR1 MNHEY, CDR2 SVGEGT. The CDR3 DNA is TGTGCCAGCAGCTCGACCGACAGGGCCTACGAGCAGTACTTC. Its protein is CASSSTDRAYEQYF.

The chain links TRBV20-1 to TRBJ2-5, with D perhaps matching TRBD1 or TRBD2 (7 bases each). V was cut by 4 bases and J by 4 bases, with 19 bases left in between. CDR3 length equals 15 residues. Germline CDR1 and CDR2: DFQATT and SNEGSKA (reference sequence). DNA of the CDR3: TGCAGTGCTACCCGGTGGGGAGGGGGCGGAGAGACCCAGTACTTC. Its protein is CSATRWGGGGETQYF.

In nucleotides, the CDR3 is TGTGCCAGCAGCTCCCGGGACTTCTCCTACGAGCAGTACTTC. Protein: CASSSRDFSYEQYF. The rearrangement links TRBV5-4 to TRBJ2-7; maybe TRBD2 (6 bases). CDR1 is SGHNT and CDR2 is YYREEE in the germline V gene (reference sequence). This CDR3 contains 14 residues. V was pared by 3 bases and J by 0 bases, with 10 bases between.

CDR3 DNA: TGTGCCAGCAGCCGATGGGACAGGGGGCTGAGCGGGGAGCTGTTTTTT. It encodes CASSRWDRGLSGELFF. This sequence joins TRBV5-4 and TRBJ2-2; 12 bases are a match to TRBD1. Germline V lookup: CDR1 SGHNT, CDR2 YYREEE (reference sequence). J was trimmed by 7 bases and V by 4 bases; bases with no gene match: 8. The CDR3 totals 16 residues.

J is TRBJ2-3 and V is TRBV7-9; D gene ambiguous. The germline gives CDR1 SEHNR, CDR2 FQNEAQ (reference sequence). Between the trimmed V and J ends, which lost 5 bases and 3 bases, there was a span of 12 bases. This CDR3 is built from 14 residues. The CDR3 sequence: CASSAGGGTDTQYF. CDR3 nucleotide sequence: TGTGCCAGCAGCGCTGGCGGTGGGACAGATACGCAGTATTTT.

The table lists this clonotype with a few counts. The V and J genes are TRBV27 and TRBJ2-3, with D perhaps matching TRBD1 (6 bases). The CDR3 spans 14 residues. Germline lookup yields CDR1 MNHEY and CDR2 SMNVEV (reference sequence). Trimming removed 2 bases from V and 5 bases from J, with 11 bases in between. CDR3 nucleotide sequence: TGTGCCAGCAGTTTAGGGGGCCGGGTAGATACGCAGTATTTT. The encoded protein is CASSLGGRVDTQYF.

There are a few counts of this clonotype. The chain links TRBV5-5 to TRBJ1-2; D ambiguous. Germline assignment: CDR1 SGHKS and CDR2 YYEKEE (reference sequence). The CDR3 covers 14 residues. Deletions cut 2 bases from V and 6 bases from J, with 14 bases between. This CDR3 is CASSFSDPADGYTF. In nucleotides, the CDR3 is TGTGCCAGCAGCTTCTCGGATCCGGCGGATGGCTACACCTTC. Drawing the rest from reference TRBV5-5 and TRBJ1-2, the complete variable domain is DAGVTQSPTHLIKTRGQQVTLRCSPISGHKSVSWYQQVLGQGPQFIFQYYEKEERGRGNFPDRFSARQFPNYSSELNVNALLLGDSALYLCASSFSDPADGYTFGSGTRLTVV.

This rearrangement joins TRBV20-1 to TRBJ2-3; 7 bases agree with TRBD2. V dropped 3 bases and J dropped 0; count of bases not matched to a gene: 9. This CDR3 comprises 16 residues. In germline, CDR1 is DFQATT, CDR2 SNEGSKA (reference sequence). Here the CDR3 reads CSASVLAELSTDTQYF. The DNA of the CDR3 is TGCAGTGCTAGCGTTCTAGCGGAACTTAGCACAGATACGCAGTATTTT.

V gene TRBV20-1 combines with J gene TRBJ1-6; the D gene is possibly TRBD1 (6 bases). The CDR3 is 14 residues long. The V and J ends lost 0 bases and 8 bases respectively, with 11 bases between them. Germline V gives CDR1 DFQATT, CDR2 SNEGSKA (reference sequence). The CDR3 DNA reads TGCAGTGCTAGAGAGGGGGGGCTTCATTCACCCCTCCACTTT. It yields the protein CSAREGGLHSPLHF.

The chain has TRBV7-8 and TRBJ2-2, with 7 bases matching TRBD1. V shed 4 bases, J shed 0 bases, and the junction held 5 bases outside the gene matches. CDR1 SGHVS and CDR2 FQNEAQ come from the germline V gene. The CDR3 covers 16 residues. The CDR3 is CASSSTGTANTGELFF. CDR3 in DNA: TGTGCCAGCAGCTCGACCGGGACAGCGAACACCGGGGAGCTGTTTTTT.

J is TRBJ2-1 and V is TRBV5-1; D perhaps matches TRBD1 (6 bases). CDR3 length: 15 amino acids. Germline V gives CDR1 SGHRS, CDR2 YFSETQ. The V end was cut by 0 bases, the J end by 2 bases, with 9 bases between. The CDR3 DNA follows: TGCGCCAGCAGCTTGGACAGGGCCCCCTACAATGAGCAGTTCTTC. Protein product: CASSLDRAPYNEQFF.

J is TRBJ2-6 and V is TRBV6-2 or TRBV6-3; possible D gene TRBD1, 6 bases. Germline CDR1 reads MNHEY; CDR2 reads SVGEGT. Trimming left V 2 bases short and J 1 base short, with 6 bases between. There are 15 residues in the CDR3. The CDR3 spells CASSYTGSGANVLTF. The DNA of the CDR3 is TGTGCCAGCAGTTACACAGGGTCTGGGGCCAACGTCCTGACTTTC.

This clonotype has ten or more counts. The chain recombines TRBV29-1 with TRBJ1-1; D may be TRBD1 (5 bases). The germline V gene encodes CDR1 SQVTM and CDR2 ANQGSEA. There are 12 residues in the CDR3. V lost 4 bases and J 7 bases, leaving 13 bases between the germline ends. The CDR3 loop reads CSVAGQGHEAFF. DNA of the CDR3: TGCAGCGTTGCCGGGCAGGGCCATGAAGCTTTCTTT.

The rearrangement links TRBV5-1 to TRBJ1-4, with 8 bases aligning to TRBD1. This CDR3 is built from 16 residues. Germline V lookup: CDR1 SGHRS, CDR2 YFSETQ. Unmatched junction bases numbered 5, after V lost 4 bases and J lost 0 bases. CDR3 DNA: TGCGCCAGCAGCATTGGGACAGGAACAACTAATGAAAAACTGTTTTTT. This codes for CASSIGTGTTNEKLFF.

This chain uses TRBV4-1 with TRBJ2-7; TRBD2 is a possible D gene (6 bases). V lost 6 bases and J 7 bases, leaving 13 bases between the germline ends. The CDR3 extends over 12 amino acids. Germline V gene sequence: CDR1 MGHRA, CDR2 YSYEKL. CDR3 protein: CASRGPRDEQYF. The CDR3 DNA sequence: TGCGCCAGCAGGGGACCGCGGGATGAGCAGTACTTC.

V is TRBV6-1 and J is TRBJ2-1; the match to TRBD2 covers 10 bases. The CDR3 length is 17 residues. The V gene's germline CDR1 is MNHNS and CDR2 SASEGT. V shed 5 bases and J 1 base; nucleotides not matched to a gene: 8. CDR3 in amino acids: CASSPGLAGDSYNEQFF. DNA of the CDR3: TGTGCCAGCAGTCCTGGGCTAGCGGGGGATTCCTACAATGAGCAGTTCTTC.

The genes are TRBV2 and TRBJ1-1; D gene ambiguous. V lost 2 bases and J 1 base, leaving 8 bases between the germline ends. The CDR3 has 14 residues. CDR1 and CDR2 from the germline V gene are SNHLY and FYNNEI. CDR3 protein: CASSEFSGNTEAFF. CDR3 sequence (DNA): TGTGCCAGCAGTGAATTTTCTGGGAACACTGAAGCTTTCTTT. Based on the CDR3 plus reference TRBV2 and TRBJ1-1, the full variable domain is EPEVTQTPSHQVTQMGQEVILRCVPISNHLYFYWYRQILGQKVEFLVSFYNNEISEKSEIFDDQFSVERPDGSNFTLKIRSTKLEDSAMYFCASSEFSGNTEAFFGQGTRLTVV.

Remarks on this clonotype: This may arise from a read error, as a much more abundant clone is one base away. The chain recombines TRBV2 with TRBJ2-3; the D gene is possibly TRBD1 (5 bases). This CDR3 has 16 amino acids. Germline-derived CDR1 and CDR2 are SNHLY and FYNNEI. V was cut by 7 bases and J by 2 bases, with 19 bases left in between. The CDR3 DNA reads as TGTGCCAGCATCCGAACGACAGAGCCGTACACAGATACGCAGTATTTT. This codes for CASIRTTEPYTDTQYF.

This clonotype was found many times. The V and J genes are TRBV7-3 and TRBJ1-2; 11 nucleotides line up with TRBD1. The ends lost 0 bases at V and 3 bases at J; junction bases unmatched: 9. This CDR3 contains 18 residues. CDR1 is SGHTA and CDR2 is FQGTGA in the germline V gene. The chain's CDR3 is CASSLTGTGGLDDYGYTF. The CDR3 nucleotides read TGTGCCAGCAGCTTAACCGGGACAGGGGGTTTAGACGACTATGGCTACACCTTC.

The rearrangement joins TRBV7-9 to TRBJ2-1, with 12 positions matching TRBD2. Losses at the gene ends were 9 bases for V and 13 bases for J; bases not matched to a gene: 13. Germline V gene data show CDR1 as SEHNR and CDR2 as FQNEAQ (reference sequence). The CDR3 covers 14 residues. The CDR3 loop is CASGTSGSLPDQFF. The CDR3 DNA reads as TGTGCCAGTGGGACTAGCGGGTCTTTACCGGATCAGTTCTTC.

The chain recombines TRBV7-6 with TRBJ1-1; TRBD1 matches at 11 bases. In germline, CDR1 is SGHVS, CDR2 FNYEAQ. This CDR3 region has 15 residues. Germline trimming cut 3 bases from V and 5 bases from J; bases unmatched to any gene: 5. The CDR3 region has the DNA TGTGCCAGCAGCTTGGACAGGGGGCGAGGTACTGAAGCTTTCTTT. Translated, it gives CASSLDRGRGTEAFF.

The CDR3 coding sequence is TGTGCCAGCAGTGAATCGGGCGGCCTAGTTGAAGCTTTCTTT. Protein sequence: CASSESGGLVEAFF. The chain combines TRBV2 with TRBJ1-1; the D is unclear. The germline V and J ends were trimmed by 2 bases and 7 bases, with 14 bases remaining between them. The germline V gene encodes CDR1 SNHLY and CDR2 FYNNEI. CDR3 length equals 14 residues.